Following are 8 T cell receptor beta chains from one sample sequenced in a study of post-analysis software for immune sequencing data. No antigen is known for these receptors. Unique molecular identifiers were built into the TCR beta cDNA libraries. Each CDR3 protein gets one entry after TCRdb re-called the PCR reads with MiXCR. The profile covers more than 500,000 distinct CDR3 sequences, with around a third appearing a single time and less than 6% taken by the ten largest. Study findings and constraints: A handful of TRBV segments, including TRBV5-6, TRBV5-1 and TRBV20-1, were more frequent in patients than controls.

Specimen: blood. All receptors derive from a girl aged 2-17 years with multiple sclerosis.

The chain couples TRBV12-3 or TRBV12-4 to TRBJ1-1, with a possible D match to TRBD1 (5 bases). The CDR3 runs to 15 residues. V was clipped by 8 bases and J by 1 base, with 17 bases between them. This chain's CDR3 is CASGTIWHSNTEAFF. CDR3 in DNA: TGTGCCAGCGGGACCATTTGGCACTCGAACACTGAAGCTTTCTTT.

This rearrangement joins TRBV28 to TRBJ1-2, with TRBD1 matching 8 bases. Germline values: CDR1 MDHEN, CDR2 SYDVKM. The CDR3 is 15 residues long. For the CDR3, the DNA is TGTGCTACGCAGGGGGCCCTAGTCTCGCGGAGTGGCTACACCTTC. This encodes CATQGALVSRSGYTF.

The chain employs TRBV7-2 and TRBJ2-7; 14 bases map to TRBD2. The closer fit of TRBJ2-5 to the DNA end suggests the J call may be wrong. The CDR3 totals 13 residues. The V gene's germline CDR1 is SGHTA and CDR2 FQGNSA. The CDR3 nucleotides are TGTGCCGGACTAGCGGGGGGTCGAGAGACCCAGTACTTC. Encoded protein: CAGLAGGRETQYF.

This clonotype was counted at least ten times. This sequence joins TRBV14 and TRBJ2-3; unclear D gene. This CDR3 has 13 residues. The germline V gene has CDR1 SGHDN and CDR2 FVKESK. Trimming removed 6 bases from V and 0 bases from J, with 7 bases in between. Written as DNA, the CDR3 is TGTGCCAGCAGTCGCTTTAGCACAGATACGCAGTATTTT. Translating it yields CASSRFSTDTQYF.

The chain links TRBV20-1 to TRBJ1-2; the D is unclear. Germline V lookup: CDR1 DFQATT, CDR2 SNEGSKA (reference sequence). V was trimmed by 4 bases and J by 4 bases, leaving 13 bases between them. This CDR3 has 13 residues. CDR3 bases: TGCAGTGCTAAACCGGACGGTGGCTATGGCTACACCTTC. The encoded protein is CSAKPDGGYGYTF.

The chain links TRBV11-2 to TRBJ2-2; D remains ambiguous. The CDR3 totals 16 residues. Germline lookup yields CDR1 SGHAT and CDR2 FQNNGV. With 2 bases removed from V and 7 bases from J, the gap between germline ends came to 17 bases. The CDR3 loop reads CASSLSSGPGYGELFF. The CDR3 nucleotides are TGTGCCAGCAGCTTAAGTTCAGGACCAGGTTACGGGGAGCTGTTTTTT.

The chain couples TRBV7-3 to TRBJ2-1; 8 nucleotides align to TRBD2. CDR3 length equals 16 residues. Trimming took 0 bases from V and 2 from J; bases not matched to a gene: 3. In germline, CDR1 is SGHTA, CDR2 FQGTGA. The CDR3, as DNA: TGTGCCAGCAGCTTAACGAACGGGAGGGCCTACAATGAGCAGTTCTTC. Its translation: CASSLTNGRAYNEQFF.

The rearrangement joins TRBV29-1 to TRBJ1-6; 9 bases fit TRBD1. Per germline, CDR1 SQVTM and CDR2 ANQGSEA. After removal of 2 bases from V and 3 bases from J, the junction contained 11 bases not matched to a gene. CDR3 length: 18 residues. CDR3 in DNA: TGCAGCGTTGAAATTCGTATGACAGGGGGTTTCTATAATTCACCCCTCCACTTT. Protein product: CSVEIRMTGGFYNSPLHF.